This record looks at one T cell receptor beta chain sequence and its context. The data originate from a study of blood T cell repertoires in COVID-19. Study at large: Acute and convalescent COVID-19 samples came from the United States, Italy and Spain. Sources were T cells, B-cell-depleted T cells, or PBMCs; the material itself was cDNA or gDNA.

This CDR3 spans 14 amino acids. Unmatched junction bases numbered 7, after V lost 5 bases and J lost 4 bases. Germline CDR1 and CDR2: SGHVS and FNYEAQ. Authors' processing steps: Estimation of nucleated cell counts relied on the amplification of reference gene primers. TCRdb's copy holds only in-frame clones and misses some; the assay was immunoSEQ multiplex PCR. V and J calls plus clone size are reproduced from that table; the DNA served to infer D and trimming. This table has 200,000 to 300,000 clones, 70% to 90% appearing once. The chain has TRBV7-6 and TRBJ2-7, with 8 nucleotides matching TRBD2. Sequencing was carried out using peripheral blood. The source is a man in his forties or fifties with acute or convalescent COVID-19. The CDR3 DNA reads TGTGCCAGCAGCCAAACCGGGGGGGCGTACGAGCAGTACTTC. Protein: CASSQTGGAYEQYF.